The 3 T cell receptor beta chains below all came from one sample that was sequenced in a study of OX40 agonist ivuxolimab in advanced cancers. The data were produced by immunoSEQ multiplex PCR, yet TCRdb's version contains in-frame clones alone and is incomplete. The sample lists about 96,000 clones, about 90% seen once, with under 2% in the top ten. Sequencing used CD4+ or CD8+ T cells sorted from blood, obtained in a trial of the OX40 agonist ivuxolimab. The receptor set was obtained from an adult with an advanced solid tumor such as melanoma, head and neck, liver or kidney cancer.

This chain joins TRBV29-1 and TRBJ2-5; the match to TRBD1 covers 7 bases. This CDR3 region has 12 residues. Trimming at V came to 6 bases and at J to 3 bases, leaving 4 bases not matched to a gene. Germline V lookup: CDR1 SQVTM, CDR2 ANQGSEA. The CDR3 sequence: CSVAGTEETQYF. CDR3 sequence (DNA): TGCAGCGTCGCCGGGACAGAAGAGACCCAGTACTTC.

This rearrangement joins TRBV27 to TRBJ2-2; 8 bases are shared with TRBD1. The CDR3 covers 14 residues. Unmatched junction bases numbered 4, after V lost 7 bases and J lost 3 bases. Per the germline V gene, CDR1 is MNHEY and CDR2 is SMNVEV (reference sequence). The CDR3 loop reads CASNNRGDTGELFF. Here the CDR3 DNA reads TGTGCCAGCAACAACAGGGGGGACACCGGGGAGCTGTTTTTT.

The rearrangement uses TRBV7-9 and TRBJ2-3, with TRBD2 matching over 7 bases. V trimming: 1 base; J trimming: 0 bases; junction bases outside the gene matches: 1. The CDR3 runs 15 residues. The germline V gene has CDR1 SEHNR and CDR2 FQNEAQ (reference sequence). The chain's CDR3 is CASSLELASTDTQYF. The CDR3 nucleotides read TGTGCCAGCAGCTTAGAACTAGCGAGCACAGATACGCAGTATTTT.